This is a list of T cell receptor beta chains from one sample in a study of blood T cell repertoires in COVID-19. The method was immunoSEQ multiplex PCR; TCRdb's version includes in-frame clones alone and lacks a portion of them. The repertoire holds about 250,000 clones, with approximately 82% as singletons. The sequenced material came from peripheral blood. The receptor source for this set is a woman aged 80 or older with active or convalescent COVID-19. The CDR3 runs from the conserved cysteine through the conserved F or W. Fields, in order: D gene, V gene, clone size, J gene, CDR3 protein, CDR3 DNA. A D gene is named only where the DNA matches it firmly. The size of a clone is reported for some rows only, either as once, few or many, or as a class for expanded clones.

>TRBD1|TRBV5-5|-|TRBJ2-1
CASSLGQGSSYNEQFF
TGTGCCAGCAGCCTAGGACAGGGGAGCTCCTACAATGAGCAGTTCTTC
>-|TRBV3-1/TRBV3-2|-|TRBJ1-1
CASSQGATEAFF
TGTGCCAGCAGCCAAGGCGCCACTGAAGCTTTCTTT
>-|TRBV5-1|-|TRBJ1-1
CASRPERNTEAFF
TGCGCCAGCAGACCTGAGAGGAACACTGAAGCTTTCTTT
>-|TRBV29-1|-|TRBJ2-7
CSVELPSGSYEQYF
TGCAGCGTTGAATTGCCTTCGGGCTCCTACGAGCAGTACTTC
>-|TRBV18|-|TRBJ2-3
CASSLSTTDTQYF
TGTGCCAGCTCATTATCAACTACAGATACGCAGTATTTT
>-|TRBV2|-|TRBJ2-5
CASNQDTSGAQYF
TGTGCCAGCAACCAGGACACCTCGGGGGCCCAGTACTTC
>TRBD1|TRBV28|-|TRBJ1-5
CASSPPDRVRGNQPQHF
TGTGCCAGCAGTCCTCCGGACAGGGTAAGGGGCAATCAGCCCCAGCATTTT
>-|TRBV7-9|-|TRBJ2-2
CASSLIALAGGELFF
TGTGCCAGCAGCTTAATCGCCCTAGCCGGCGGGGAGCTGTTTTTT
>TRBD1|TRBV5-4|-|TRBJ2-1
CASSPDRGNYNEQFF
TGTGCCAGCAGCCCGGACAGGGGGAACTACAATGAGCAGTTCTTC
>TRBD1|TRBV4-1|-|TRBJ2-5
CASSQAGGETQYF
TGCGCCAGCAGCCAAGCAGGGGGTGAGACCCAGTACTTC
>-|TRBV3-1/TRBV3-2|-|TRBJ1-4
CASRPRGAFGEKLFF
TGTGCCAGCAGACCGCGGGGGGCGTTTGGTGAAAAACTGTTTTTT
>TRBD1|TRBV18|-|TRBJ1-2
CASSRDRGNYGYTF
TGTGCCAGCTCCCGGGACAGGGGTAACTATGGCTACACCTTC
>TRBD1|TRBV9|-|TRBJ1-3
CASSVGTGGSGNTIYF
TGTGCCAGCAGCGTAGGGACAGGGGGCTCTGGAAACACCATATATTTT
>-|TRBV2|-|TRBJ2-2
CASSPKGTGELFF
TGTGCCAGCAGTCCGAAGGGGACCGGGGAGCTGTTTTTT
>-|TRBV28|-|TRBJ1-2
CASGLREVYGYTF
TGTGCCAGCGGTTTGCGGGAAGTCTATGGCTACACCTTC
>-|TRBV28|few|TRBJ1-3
CASSFPGRENTIYF
TGTGCCAGCAGTTTTCCAGGGCGGGAAAACACCATATATTTT
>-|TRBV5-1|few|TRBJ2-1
CASSLETGSYNEQFF
TGCGCCAGCAGCTTGGAGACAGGATCCTACAATGAGCAGTTCTTC
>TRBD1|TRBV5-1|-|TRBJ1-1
CASSPSPGGTEAFF
TGCGCCAGCAGCCCATCTCCAGGGGGCACTGAAGCTTTCTTT
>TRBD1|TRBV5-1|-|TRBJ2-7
CASSPTGQGYEQYF
TGCGCCAGCAGCCCCACGGGACAGGGATACGAGCAGTACTTC
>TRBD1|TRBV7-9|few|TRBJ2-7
CASSLGTGGFEGEQYF
TGTGCCAGCAGCTTAGGGACAGGGGGATTTGAAGGCGAGCAGTACTTC
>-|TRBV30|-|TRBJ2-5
CAWSVSRGPETQYF
TGTGCCTGGAGTGTTTCCAGGGGCCCGGAGACCCAGTACTTC
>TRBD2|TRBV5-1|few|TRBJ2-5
CASSPWGLVDQETQYF
TGCGCCAGCAGCCCGTGGGGACTAGTCGACCAAGAGACCCAGTACTTC
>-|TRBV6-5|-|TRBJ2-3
CASSYKSRSDTQYF
TGTGCCAGCAGCTACAAGAGTCGTTCAGATACGCAGTATTTT
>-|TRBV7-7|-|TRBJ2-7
CASSLGSGSSYEQYF
TGTGCTAGCAGCTTAGGAAGCGGAAGTTCCTACGAGCAGTACTTC
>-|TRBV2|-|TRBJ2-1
CASSEGLESEQFF
TGTGCCAGCAGTGAAGGTCTGGAGTCTGAGCAGTTCTTC
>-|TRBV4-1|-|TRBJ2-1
CASSQVPGGQSNEQFF
TGCGCCAGCAGCCAAGTGCCGGGGGGCCAATCCAATGAGCAGTTCTTC
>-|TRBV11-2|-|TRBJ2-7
CASSLDSRGTYEQYF
TGTGCCAGCAGCTTAGATAGCCGGGGGACCTACGAGCAGTACTTC
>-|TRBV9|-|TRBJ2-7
CASSPGRAVYEQYF
TGTGCCAGCAGCCCCGGGCGGGCAGTCTACGAGCAGTACTTC
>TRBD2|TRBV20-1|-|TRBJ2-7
CSASTGGPPEQYF
TGCAGTGCTAGTACGGGGGGGCCGCCCGAGCAGTACTTC
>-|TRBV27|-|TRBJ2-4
CASSFTRTPNIQYF
TGTGCCAGCAGTTTCACTAGGACCCCAAACATTCAGTACTTC
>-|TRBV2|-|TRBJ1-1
CASSRDTYTEAFF
TGTGCCAGCAGCAGGGACACCTACACTGAAGCTTTCTTT
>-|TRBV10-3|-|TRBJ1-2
CAISRDSSIDGYTF
TGTGCCATCTCCAGGGATAGTTCTATCGATGGCTACACCTTC
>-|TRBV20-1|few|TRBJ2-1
CSASYTSIHRFF
TGCAGTGCGAGTTACACTAGTATTCATCGGTTCTTC
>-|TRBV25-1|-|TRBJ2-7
CASSEFGGPYEQYF
TGTGCCAGCAGTGAGTTCGGCGGTCCCTACGAGCAGTACTTC
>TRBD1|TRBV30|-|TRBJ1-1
CAWSVMAGGDTEAFF
TGTGCCTGGAGTGTTATGGCAGGGGGAGACACTGAAGCTTTCTTT
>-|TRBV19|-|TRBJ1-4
CASSPSGTNEKLFF
TGTGCCAGTAGTCCTTCAGGGACTAATGAAAAACTGTTTTTT
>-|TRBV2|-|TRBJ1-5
CASSEQTVNQPQHF
TGTGCCAGCAGTGAACAGACAGTCAATCAGCCCCAGCATTTT
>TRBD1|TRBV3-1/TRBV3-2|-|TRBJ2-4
CASSQGTGMRYF
TGTGCCAGCAGCCAAGGGACAGGGATGCGGTACTTC
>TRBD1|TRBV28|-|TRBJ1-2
CASSLTGRKGYGYTF
TGTGCCAGCAGTTTGACAGGGAGGAAAGGTTATGGCTACACCTTC
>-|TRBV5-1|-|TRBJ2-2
CASSLYAGRPGELFF
TGCGCCAGCAGCTTGTACGCAGGTCGTCCCGGGGAGCTGTTTTTT
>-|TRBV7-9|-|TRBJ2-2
CASSPPGVYTGELFF
TGTGCCAGCAGTCCCCCCGGGGTGTACACCGGGGAGCTGTTTTTT
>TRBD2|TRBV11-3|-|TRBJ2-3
CASSKGLAGGTDTQYF
TGTGCCAGCAGCAAAGGACTAGCGGGAGGAACAGATACGCAGTATTTT
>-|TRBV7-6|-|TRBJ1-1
CASSLDFGRMNTEAFF
TGTGCCAGCAGCTTGGACTTTGGGCGAATGAACACTGAAGCTTTCTTT
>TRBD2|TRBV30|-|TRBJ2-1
CAWGTSGHNEQFF
TGTGCCTGGGGGACTAGCGGTCACAATGAGCAGTTCTTC
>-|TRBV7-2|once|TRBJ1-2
CASSPAQGRDGYTF
TGTGCCAGCAGCCCGGCCCAGGGTAGGGATGGCTACACCTTC
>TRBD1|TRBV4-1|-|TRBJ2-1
CASSQDLRQGYNEQFF
TGCGCCAGCAGCCAAGATCTACGACAGGGCTACAATGAGCAGTTCTTC
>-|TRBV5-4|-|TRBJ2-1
CASSWGGGSSYNEQFF
TGTGCCAGCAGCTGGGGTGGAGGGAGCTCCTACAATGAGCAGTTCTTC
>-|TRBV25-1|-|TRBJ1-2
CASSEYGAAHGYTF
TGTGCCAGCAGTGAATATGGGGCAGCCCATGGCTACACCTTC
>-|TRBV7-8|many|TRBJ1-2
CASSPGINYGYTF
TGTGCCAGCAGCCCCGGGATTAACTATGGCTACACCTTC
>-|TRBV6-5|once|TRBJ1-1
CASSYSGHIGDTEAFF
TGTGCCAGCAGTTACTCGGGGCACATCGGAGACACTGAAGCTTTCTTT
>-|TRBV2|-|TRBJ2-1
CASSSYNEQFF
TGTGCCAGTTCATCCTACAATGAGCAGTTCTTC
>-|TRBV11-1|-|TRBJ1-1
CASSLQWRDTEAFF
TGTGCCAGCAGCTTACAGTGGCGGGACACTGAAGCTTTCTTT
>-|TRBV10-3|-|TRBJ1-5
CAISVSRADQPQHF
TGTGCCATCAGTGTGTCCAGGGCGGATCAGCCCCAGCATTTT
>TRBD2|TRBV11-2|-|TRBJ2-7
CASSALAGGIYEQYF
TGTGCCAGCAGCGCGCTAGCGGGGGGTATCTACGAGCAGTACTTC